The rows below give T cell receptor beta chains drawn from one sample of a study of blood T cell repertoires in COVID-19. Some clones are missing from TCRdb's copy, which holds only in-frame ones; the method was immunoSEQ multiplex PCR. The sample carries about 190,000 clones, approximately 90% recorded once. The sample taken for sequencing was peripheral blood. The receptors originated from a human donor in a cohort sampled during active COVID-19. The CDR3 runs from the conserved cysteine through the conserved F or W. A D gene is named only where the DNA matches it firmly. Clone size is shown for a subset of rows, as once, few, many or a class of expanded clone.

DNA,CDR3,size,J,V,D
TGTGCCAGCAGCACAGCCTTAAAGCCGGGACAGAACACTGAAGCTTTCTTT,CASSTALKPGQNTEAFF,NA,TRBJ1-1,TRBV13,NA
TGTGCCAGCAGGGGACAGGGGCTTACAGGTCAGCCCCAGCATTTT,CASRGQGLTGQPQHF,NA,TRBJ1-5,TRBV5-8,TRBD1
TGTGCCAGCAGTCTCCACAGGGGGAGACACTACAATGAGCAGTTCTTC,CASSLHRGRHYNEQFF,NA,TRBJ2-1,TRBV5-7,TRBD1
TGTGCCAGCAGCGTAGGGGTATCAGGCGGGGGGAACACTGAAGCTTTCTTT,CASSVGVSGGGNTEAFF,NA,TRBJ1-1,TRBV9,NA
TGTGCCAGCAGCATACTGGGACAGGGACGGAAGGAAAAACTGTTTTTT,CASSILGQGRKEKLFF,NA,TRBJ1-4,TRBV5-6,TRBD1
TGTGCCAGCAGTCCCGAACAGACTACCTACGAGCAGTACTTC,CASSPEQTTYEQYF,NA,TRBJ2-7,TRBV27,NA
TGCGCCAGCAGCCTGGGACTAGCGGGAGGGGAGACCCAGTACTTC,CASSLGLAGGETQYF,NA,TRBJ2-5,TRBV4-1,TRBD2
TGTGCCAGTAGTATAAGTCGGAGGACTGGGGCCAACGTCCTGACTTTC,CASSISRRTGANVLTF,NA,TRBJ2-6,TRBV19,NA
TGTGCCAGCAGCCCCCGGACAGGGCTTAACTATGGCTACACCTTC,CASSPRTGLNYGYTF,once,TRBJ1-2,TRBV7-9,TRBD1
TGTGCCAGCAGACCAAGTGGTAAAGGCGGCACTGAAGCTTTCTTT,CASRPSGKGGTEAFF,NA,TRBJ1-1,TRBV2,NA
TGCGCCAGCAGCCGAGACAGCGGGGGGAACAATGAGCAGTTCTTC,CASSRDSGGNNEQFF,NA,TRBJ2-1,TRBV5-1,TRBD2
TGTGCCATCAAGCCGGGTGCATATAATTCACCCCTCCACTTT,CAIKPGAYNSPLHF,NA,TRBJ1-6,TRBV10-3,NA
TGCGCCAGCAGCTTGGGGTCCAGCGGGAGAGTGGAGCAGTACTTC,CASSLGSSGRVEQYF,once,TRBJ2-7,TRBV5-1,TRBD2
TGCAGTGCTAGTCCAGCGGGGGAAGAGACCCAGTACTTC,CSASPAGEETQYF,NA,TRBJ2-5,TRBV20-1,TRBD2
TGTGCCAGTAGGGCGGGGCCAACCTACGAGCAGTACTTC,CASRAGPTYEQYF,NA,TRBJ2-7,TRBV19,NA